The sequence of this T cell receptor (beta chain) was determined in a study of post-analysis software for immune sequencing data. cDNA libraries of TCR beta carried unique molecular identifiers. TCRdb used MiXCR to reprocess the PCR reads, holding one entry per CDR3 protein. The repertoire consists of 600,000 to 700,000 distinct CDR3 sequences, with approximately 59% occurring once and the leading ten covering around 11%. Study-wide points: Significantly decreased normalized Chao1 diversity was recorded for multiple sclerosis patients relative to controls. With F measure, samples from one preparation batch clustered together strongly.

A word on this clonotype: The antigen remains undetermined.

The TCR comes from a girl aged 2 to 10 with multiple sclerosis. The sequenced sample consisted of blood.

CDR3 in amino acids: CSVKDSNQPQHF. The DNA for the CDR3 is TGCAGCGTGAAAGATAGCAATCAGCCCCAGCATTTT. The chain has TRBV29-1 and TRBJ1-5; no clear D. CDR3 length: 12 residues. V was clipped by 6 bases and J by 0 bases, with 6 bases between them. Germline V CDR1 and CDR2: SQVTM, ANQGSEA.